These 29 T cell receptor beta chains came from one sample sequenced in a study of PD-L1 blockade in urothelial cancer. TCRdb's table, derived via immunoSEQ multiplex PCR, lists solely in-frame clones and lacks some. Of roughly 50,000 clones listed, 60% to 80% are singletons. This specimen consisted of PBMCs, obtained around atezolizumab (anti-PD-L1) treatment. The origin of the receptors is a man in his 70s with urothelial cancer.

Of note for this clone: Germline and junction disagree at one end, which may indicate a read error. The genes are TRBV6-1 and TRBJ2-7; 10 bases are shared with TRBD2. This CDR3 comprises 16 residues. Per germline, CDR1 MNHNS and CDR2 SASEGT. The CDR3, as DNA: TGTGCCAGCAGCGAAGGTGGAGCGGGAGGGTCTAGGGAGCAGTACTTC. Its translation is CASSEGGAGGSREQYF.

V usage is TRBV5-1 and J usage is TRBJ1-1, with 11 bases matching TRBD1. V was clipped by 0 bases and J by 7 bases; unmatched bases: 14. In germline, CDR1 is SGHRS, CDR2 YFSETQ. The CDR3 runs 18 residues. In nucleotides, the CDR3 is TGCGCCAGCAGCTTGGGGGACAGGGGGACCGTGAAGGCCGTTGAAGCTTTCTTT. It codes for CASSLGDRGTVKAVEAFF.

The chain employs TRBV18 and TRBJ2-7, with TRBD1 matching over 10 bases. V lost 4 bases and J lost 0; bases outside the gene matches: 6. The CDR3 has 16 residues. The germline V gene encodes CDR1 KGHSH and CDR2 LQKENI. CDR3 residues: CASSRGGQGTSYEQYF. The CDR3 DNA follows: TGTGCCAGCTCACGGGGGGGACAGGGGACCTCCTACGAGCAGTACTTC.

The chain uses TRBV19 and TRBJ2-1; 10 bases fit TRBD1. Germline trimming cut 3 bases from V and 6 bases from J; bases unmatched to any gene: 5. The CDR3 runs to 15 residues. Germline-derived CDR1 and CDR2 are LNHDA and SQIVND (reference sequence). The CDR3 sequence is CASSIRQGAINEQFF. Here the CDR3 DNA reads TGTGCCAGTAGTATCAGACAGGGGGCAATCAATGAGCAGTTCTTC.

Remarks on this clone: Other DNA sequences in the same sample also yield this CDR3. The chain's CDR3 is CASSFTVNTGELFF. The DNA of the CDR3 is TGTGCCAGCAGCTTCACAGTGAACACCGGGGAGCTGTTTTTT. V gene TRBV7-2 combines with J gene TRBJ2-2; D is ambiguous. The germline V and J ends were trimmed by 3 bases and 1 base, with 6 bases remaining between them. There are 14 residues in the CDR3. In germline, CDR1 is SGHTA, CDR2 FQGNSA. The entire variable domain, with the rest obtained from reference TRBV7-2 and TRBJ2-2, is as follows: GAGVSQSPSNKVTEKGKDVELRCDPISGHTALYWYRQSLGQGLEFLIYFQGNSAPDKSGLPSDRFSAERTGGSVSTLTIQRTQQEDSAVYLCASSFTVNTGELFFGEGSRLTVL.

On this clone itself: An end of the junction does not agree with germline; a read error may underlie this. This rearrangement joins TRBV2 to TRBJ1-2; D is uncertain. This CDR3 comprises 12 residues. The germline V gene encodes CDR1 SNHLY and CDR2 FYNNEI. The CDR3 spells CASSEAKYGYTF. The CDR3 coding sequence is TGTGCCAGCAGTGAAGCTAAATATGGCTACACCTTC.

The V call is TRBV7-2, the J call TRBJ1-6; a weak D match, TRBD1 (5 bases). Germline assignment: CDR1 SGHTA and CDR2 FQGNSA. Trimming took off 5 bases at V and 7 bases at J, with 12 bases between the two ends. The CDR3 covers 14 residues. This CDR3 is CASSPRDSNSPLHF. The CDR3 DNA sequence: TGTGCCAGCAGCCCCCGAGACAGCAATTCACCCCTCCACTTT. The full variable domain, with the rest looked up from reference TRBV7-2 and TRBJ1-6, is GAGVSQSPSNKVTEKGKDVELRCDPISGHTALYWYRQSLGQGLEFLIYFQGNSAPDKSGLPSDRFSAERTGGSVSTLTIQRTQQEDSAVYLCASSPRDSNSPLHFGNGTRLTVT.

J is TRBJ2-7 and V is TRBV7-6; D perhaps matches TRBD1 (6 bases). Germline assignment: CDR1 SGHVS and CDR2 FNYEAQ. V shed 6 bases and J shed 5 bases, with 14 bases lying between them. CDR3 size: 13 residues. CDR3 region: CASSPDRWDEQYF. In DNA, the CDR3 is TGTGCCAGCAGTCCGGACAGATGGGACGAGCAGTACTTC.

This clone came up a few times. The CDR3 region is CASSLYRDSYEQYF. CDR3 sequence (DNA): TGTGCCAGCAGCTTATACAGGGACTCCTACGAGCAGTACTTC. V gene TRBV11-2 combines with J gene TRBJ2-7, with D possibly TRBD1 on 6 matching bases. Germline lookup yields CDR1 SGHAT and CDR2 FQNNGV. The CDR3 sequence is 14 residues long. V lost 2 bases and J lost 0, with 8 bases in between.

This clone was found a few times. CDR3 sequence reads: CASSPELRESTGELFF. The CDR3 DNA reads as TGTGCCAGCAGCCCCGAACTTAGAGAGAGCACCGGGGAGCTGTTTTTT. This rearrangement joins TRBV5-4 to TRBJ2-2; the D is unclear. This CDR3 has 16 residues. The germline V and J ends were trimmed by 4 bases and 4 bases, with 17 bases remaining between them. Germline values: CDR1 SGHNT, CDR2 YYREEE (reference sequence).

The chain recombines TRBV27 with TRBJ2-7; 12 positions match TRBD2. V gave up 4 bases and J gave up 4 bases; unmatched junction bases: 5. Germline values: CDR1 MNHEY, CDR2 SMNVEV (reference sequence). This CDR3 region has 15 residues. The CDR3 DNA reads as TGTGCCAGCAGTTCCCGACTAGCGGGAGCTTACGAGCAGTACTTC. Translating gives CASSSRLAGAYEQYF.

The chain links TRBV28 to TRBJ2-2, with 8 positions matching TRBD1. With V trimmed by 8 bases and J by 4 bases, 6 bases remained unmatched. This CDR3 has 14 residues. CDR1 is MDHEN and CDR2 is SYDVKM in the germline V gene. The CDR3 DNA is TGTGCCAGCGGCCAGGGGGCGGGCACCGGGGAGCTGTTTTTT. Translated: CASGQGAGTGELFF.

This clone was counted only a few times. The chain has TRBV28 and TRBJ1-2; TRBD1 aligns across 7 bases. Losses at the gene ends were 5 bases for V and 0 bases for J; bases not matched to a gene: 9. The CDR3 is 16 amino acids. The V gene's germline CDR1 is MDHEN and CDR2 SYDVKM. The CDR3 DNA follows: TGTGCCAGCAGTCAGGTGGGACAGATGACTAACTATGGCTACACCTTC. This gives the protein CASSQVGQMTNYGYTF.

The rearrangement uses TRBV4-1 and TRBJ1-3, with D unclear. The CDR3 has 16 residues. The V gene lost 0 bases and the J gene lost 0 bases, with 9 bases spanning the gap. The germline CDR1 and CDR2 sequences are MGHRA and YSYEKL. In nucleotides, the CDR3 is TGCGCCAGCAGCCAAGAGGAGGCAAGCTCTGGAAACACCATATATTTT. Its protein product is CASSQEEASSGNTIYF.

V is TRBV5-1 and J is TRBJ1-6, with D perhaps matching TRBD1 (6 bases). The CDR3 runs to 16 residues. Germline V gene sequence: CDR1 SGHRS, CDR2 YFSETQ. The ends were cut back, 0 bases at V and 9 bases at J, with 16 bases in the middle. The CDR3 DNA sequence: TGCGCCAGCAGCTTGGGTGGGGACATAACCAGTTCACCCCTCCACTTT. Its translation: CASSLGGDITSSPLHF.

The rearrangement uses TRBV11-1 and TRBJ2-5, with TRBD1 matching over 10 bases. The germline gives CDR1 SGHAT, CDR2 FQDESV (reference sequence). CDR3 length: 15 residues. After removal of 5 bases from V and 1 base from J, the junction contained 4 bases not matched to a gene. The CDR3 bases are TGTGCCAGCAGCGCAAGACAGGGGGCCCAAGAGACCCAGTACTTC. Translation gives CASSARQGAQETQYF.

The chain has TRBV4-3 and TRBJ1-1, with D maybe TRBD1 (5 bases). Trimming left V 0 bases short and J 5 bases short, with 13 bases between. The CDR3 runs to 15 residues. The germline CDR1 and CDR2 sequences are LGHNA and YSLEER. The CDR3 DNA is TGCGCCAGCAGCCAAGATGTGGGGGGGGTAACTGAAGCTTTCTTT. As protein: CASSQDVGGVTEAFF.

The gene calls are TRBV27 and TRBJ2-1; D possibly corresponds to TRBD2 (7 bases). This CDR3 region has 14 residues. Germline CDR1 and CDR2: MNHEY and SMNVEV (reference sequence). V was clipped by 4 bases and J by 7 bases, with 14 bases between them. The CDR3 spells CASSYGRGRNEQFF. For the CDR3, the DNA is TGTGCCAGCAGTTACGGGCGGGGGCGGAATGAGCAGTTCTTC.

V usage is TRBV6-1 and J usage is TRBJ1-1; D may be TRBD1 (6 bases). V was cut by 3 bases and J by 4 bases, with 15 bases left in between. Germline values: CDR1 MNHNS, CDR2 SASEGT. This CDR3 comprises 15 residues. The CDR3 sequence is CASSERGGLGTEAFF. CDR3 nucleotide sequence: TGTGCCAGCAGTGAGAGGGGGGGGCTGGGCACTGAAGCTTTCTTT.

V and J are TRBV2 and TRBJ1-1; possible D gene TRBD1, 5 bases. Trimming took 8 bases from V and 1 from J, leaving 17 bases between them. The CDR3 is made up of 15 amino acids. CDR1 and CDR2 from the germline V gene are SNHLY and FYNNEI. CDR3 DNA: TGTGCCAGCCTAACGCAGGGAAGGCGGAACACTGAAGCTTTCTTT. Protein product: CASLTQGRRNTEAFF. Using reference TRBV2 and TRBJ1-1 for the parts outside the CDR3, the full variable domain is EPEVTQTPSHQVTQMGQEVILRCVPISNHLYFYWYRQILGQKVEFLVSFYNNEISEKSEIFDDQFSVERPDGSNFTLKIRSTKLEDSAMYFCASLTQGRRNTEAFFGQGTRLTVV.

The chain is built from TRBV12-5 and TRBJ2-7, with D perhaps TRBD1 (5 bases). This CDR3 contains 14 residues. Germline V gene lookup returns CDR1 LGHNT and CDR2 FRNRAP. V lost 4 bases and J lost 5, with 15 bases in between. The CDR3 spells CASGSRPLRDEQYF. Written as DNA, the CDR3 is TGTGCTAGTGGTTCACGCCCCCTCAGGGACGAGCAGTACTTC.

The chain combines TRBV5-4 with TRBJ1-2, with TRBD1 matching over 10 bases. The J segment lost 7 bases and the V segment lost 6 bases, leaving 6 bases of the junction unmatched. This CDR3 is built from 13 residues. Germline V lookup: CDR1 SGHNT, CDR2 YYREEE (reference sequence). In DNA, the CDR3 is TGTGCCAGCATCAAAAGGACAGGGGGTGGCTACACCTTC. It is translated as CASIKRTGGGYTF.

The chain is built from TRBV6-5 and TRBJ1-2; tentative D call: TRBD1 (6 bases). The CDR3 has 14 residues. Germline V gene sequence: CDR1 MNHEY, CDR2 SVGAGI. With 1 base removed from V and 5 bases from J, the gap between germline ends came to 11 bases. The CDR3 protein is CASSYYLQGYGYTF. The CDR3 DNA reads as TGTGCCAGCAGTTACTATCTGCAGGGGTATGGCTACACCTTC.

The chain has TRBV19 and TRBJ1-5; 8 positions agree with TRBD1. The V and J ends lost 7 bases and 9 bases, in that order; junction bases with no gene match: 8. Germline V CDR1 and CDR2: LNHDA, SQIVND (reference sequence). The CDR3 length is 13 residues. CDR3 sequence (DNA): TGTGCCAGTACGGACAGGGACCTTCGGCCCCAGCATTTT. It encodes CASTDRDLRPQHF.

This sequence joins TRBV7-8 and TRBJ1-1; TRBD1 is a possible D gene (6 bases). V was cut by 5 bases and J by 6 bases, with 16 bases left in between. The CDR3 runs to 14 residues. Per germline, CDR1 SGHVS and CDR2 FQNEAQ. CDR3 sequence: CASSPGVGVAEAFF. The CDR3 region has the DNA TGTGCCAGCAGCCCAGGGGTCGGAGTGGCTGAAGCTTTCTTT.

V is TRBV18 and J is TRBJ1-3, with D possibly TRBD1 on 5 matching bases. The CDR3 runs to 15 residues. V was trimmed by 5 bases and J by 0 bases, leaving 11 bases between them. CDR1 is KGHSH and CDR2 is LQKENI in the germline V gene. CDR3 residues: CASSSDRTSGNTIYF. For the CDR3, the DNA is TGTGCCAGCTCATCAGACAGAACCTCTGGAAACACCATATATTTT. Drawing the rest from reference TRBV18 and TRBJ1-3, the complete variable domain is NAGVMQNPRHLVRRRGQEARLRCSPMKGHSHVYWYRQLPEEGLKFMVYLQKENIIDESGMPKERFSAEFPKEGPSILRIQQVVRGDSAAYFCASSSDRTSGNTIYFGEGSWLTVV.

This chain uses TRBV9 with TRBJ2-3, with a weak D call TRBD2 (7 bases). The germline CDR1 and CDR2 sequences are SGDLS and YYNGEE. The CDR3 runs to 14 residues. Trimming removed 5 bases from V and 6 bases from J, with 16 bases in between. CDR3 in DNA: TGTGCCAGCAGTACGACCGGGGGGCTCGATACGCAGTATTTT. Amino acids: CASSTTGGLDTQYF. Full variable domain (missing parts from reference TRBV9 and TRBJ2-3): DSGVTQTPKHLITATGQRVTLRCSPRSGDLSVYWYQQSLDQGLQFLIQYYNGEERAKGNILERFSAQQFPDLHSELNLSSLELGDSALYFCASSTTGGLDTQYFGPGTRLTVL.

This clone was counted between two and nine times. Additional DNA sequences in this sample encode the identical CDR3. The rearrangement links TRBV9 to TRBJ2-7; 8 bases are a match to TRBD1. Germline-derived CDR1 and CDR2 are SGDLS and YYNGEE. CDR3 length: 13 amino acids. J lost 3 bases, V lost 3 bases, and 2 bases had no gene match. The CDR3: CASSAGTGYEQYF. In DNA form, the CDR3 reads TGTGCCAGCAGCGCCGGGACAGGCTACGAGCAGTACTTC. Filled out from reference TRBV9 and TRBJ2-7, the complete variable domain reads DSGVTQTPKHLITATGQRVTLRCSPRSGDLSVYWYQQSLDQGLQFLIQYYNGEERAKGNILERFSAQQFPDLHSELNLSSLELGDSALYFCASSAGTGYEQYFGPGTRLTVT.

The sample holds a few counts of this clone. This chain uses TRBV28 with TRBJ2-1; D gene unclear. Germline assignment: CDR1 MDHEN and CDR2 SYDVKM. Trimming pared 5 bases from V and 3 bases from J, leaving 5 bases between. The CDR3 runs 12 residues. CDR3 sequence reads: CASSPFYNEQFF. The CDR3, as DNA: TGTGCCAGCAGTCCCTTCTACAATGAGCAGTTCTTC.